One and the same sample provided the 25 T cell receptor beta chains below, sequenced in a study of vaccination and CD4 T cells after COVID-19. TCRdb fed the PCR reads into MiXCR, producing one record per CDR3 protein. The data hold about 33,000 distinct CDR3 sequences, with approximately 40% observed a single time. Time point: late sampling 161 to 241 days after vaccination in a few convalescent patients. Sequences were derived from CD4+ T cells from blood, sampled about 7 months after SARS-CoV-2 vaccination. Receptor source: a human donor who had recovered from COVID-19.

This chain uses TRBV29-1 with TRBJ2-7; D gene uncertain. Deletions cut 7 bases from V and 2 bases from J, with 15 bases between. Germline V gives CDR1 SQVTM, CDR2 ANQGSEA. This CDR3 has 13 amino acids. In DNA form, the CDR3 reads TGCAGCGCCAGAACGGACGGAACCTACGAGCAGTACTTC. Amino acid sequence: CSARTDGTYEQYF.

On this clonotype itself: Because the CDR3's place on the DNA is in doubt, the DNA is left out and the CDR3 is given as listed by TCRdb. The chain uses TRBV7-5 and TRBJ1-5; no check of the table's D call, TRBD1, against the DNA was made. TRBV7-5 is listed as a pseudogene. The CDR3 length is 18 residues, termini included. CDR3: CISVSEGRDVGSNQPQHF.

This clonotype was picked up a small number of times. Here the CDR3 reads CSASPGGAYYNSPLHF. The CDR3 bases are TGCAGTGCTAGTCCCGGGGGCGCATACTATAATTCACCCCTCCACTTT. This chain joins TRBV20-1 and TRBJ1-6; maybe TRBD1 (6 bases). The germline V gene has CDR1 DFQATT and CDR2 SNEGSKA (reference sequence). The CDR3 contains 16 residues. With 3 bases removed from V and 3 bases from J, the gap between germline ends came to 15 bases.

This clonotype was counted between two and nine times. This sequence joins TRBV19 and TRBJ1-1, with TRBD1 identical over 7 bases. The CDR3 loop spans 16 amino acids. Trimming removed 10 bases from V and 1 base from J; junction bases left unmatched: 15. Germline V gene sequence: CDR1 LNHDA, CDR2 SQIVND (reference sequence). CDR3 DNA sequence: TGTGCCACCAGGGGTGAAGGGGGCATCGGGAACACTGAAGCTTTCTTT. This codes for CATRGEGGIGNTEAFF.

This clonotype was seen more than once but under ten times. CDR3 in amino acids: CASSLGLGTYNEQFF. The CDR3 bases are TGTGCCAGCAGCTTAGGCCTAGGGACCTACAATGAGCAGTTCTTC. V and J are TRBV7-3 and TRBJ2-1; D unresolved. Between the trimmed V and J ends, which lost 2 bases and 2 bases, there was a span of 10 bases. Germline lookup yields CDR1 SGHTA and CDR2 FQGTGA. The CDR3 length is 15 residues.

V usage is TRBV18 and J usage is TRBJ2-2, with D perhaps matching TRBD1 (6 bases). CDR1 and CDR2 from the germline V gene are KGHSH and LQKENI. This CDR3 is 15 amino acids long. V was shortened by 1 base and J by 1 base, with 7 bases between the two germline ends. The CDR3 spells CASSPQQGNTGELFF. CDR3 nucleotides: TGTGCCAGCTCACCACAACAGGGGAACACCGGGGAGCTGTTTTTT.

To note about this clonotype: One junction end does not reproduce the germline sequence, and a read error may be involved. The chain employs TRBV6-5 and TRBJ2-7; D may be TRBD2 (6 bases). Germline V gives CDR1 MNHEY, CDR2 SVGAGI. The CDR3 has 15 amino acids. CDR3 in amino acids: CASSYELAGSYEHYF. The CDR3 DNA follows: TGTGCCAGCAGTTACGAACTGGCGGGATCCTACGAGCACTACTTC.

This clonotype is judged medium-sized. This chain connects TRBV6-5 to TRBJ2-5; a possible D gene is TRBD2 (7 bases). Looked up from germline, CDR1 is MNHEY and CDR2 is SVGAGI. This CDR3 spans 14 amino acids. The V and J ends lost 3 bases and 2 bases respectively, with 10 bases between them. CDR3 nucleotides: TGTGCCAGCAGTTATAGGGGGGGTCAAGAGACCCAGTACTTC. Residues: CASSYRGGQETQYF.

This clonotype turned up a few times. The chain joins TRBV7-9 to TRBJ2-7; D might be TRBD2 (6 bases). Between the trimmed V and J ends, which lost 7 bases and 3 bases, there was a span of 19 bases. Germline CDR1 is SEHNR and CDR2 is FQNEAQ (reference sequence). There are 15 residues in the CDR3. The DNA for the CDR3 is TGTGCCAGCACCGACGGGAGAGGTTGGGGCTACGAGCAGTACTTC. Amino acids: CASTDGRGWGYEQYF.

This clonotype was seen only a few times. CDR3 sequence: CASSQSPSSYYEQYF. CDR3 nucleotide sequence: TGCGCCAGCAGCCAATCCCCTAGTTCGTACTACGAGCAGTACTTC. This chain joins TRBV4-1 and TRBJ2-7; D is undetermined. Trimming pared 2 bases from V and 3 bases from J, leaving 14 bases between. Germline CDR1 and CDR2: MGHRA and YSYEKL. The CDR3 runs to 15 residues.

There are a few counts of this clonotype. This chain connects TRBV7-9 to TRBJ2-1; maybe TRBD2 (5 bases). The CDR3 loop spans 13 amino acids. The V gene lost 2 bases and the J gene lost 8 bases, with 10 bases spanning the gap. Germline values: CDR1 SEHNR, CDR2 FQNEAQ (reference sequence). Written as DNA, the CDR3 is TGTGCCAGCAGCTTATCGGGATTCTATGAGCAGTTCTTC. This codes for CASSLSGFYEQFF. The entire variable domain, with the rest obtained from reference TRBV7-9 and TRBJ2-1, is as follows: DTGVSQNPRHKITKRGQNVTFRCDPISEHNRLYWYRQTLGQGPEFLTYFQNEAQLEKSRLLSDRFSAERPKGSFSTLEIQRTEQGDSAMYLCASSLSGFYEQFFGPGTRLTVL.

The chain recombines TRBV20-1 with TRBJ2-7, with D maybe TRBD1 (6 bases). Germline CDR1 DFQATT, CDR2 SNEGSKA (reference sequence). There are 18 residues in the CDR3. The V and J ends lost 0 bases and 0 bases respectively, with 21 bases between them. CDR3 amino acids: CSARDQLAQGFSSYEQYF. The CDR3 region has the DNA TGCAGTGCTAGAGATCAACTGGCTCAGGGGTTTAGCTCCTACGAGCAGTACTTC.

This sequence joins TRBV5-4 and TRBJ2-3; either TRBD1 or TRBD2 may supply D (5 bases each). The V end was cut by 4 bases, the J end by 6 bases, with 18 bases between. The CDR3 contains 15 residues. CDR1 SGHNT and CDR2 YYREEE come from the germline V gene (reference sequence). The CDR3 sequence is CASSPRGGRPDTQYF. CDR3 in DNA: TGTGCCAGCAGCCCCCGGGGCGGTAGGCCGGATACGCAGTATTTT. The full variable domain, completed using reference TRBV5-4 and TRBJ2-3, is ETGVTQSPTHLIKTRGQQVTLRCSSQSGHNTVSWYQQALGQGPQFIFQYYREEENGRGNFPPRFSGLQFPNYSSELNVNALELDDSALYLCASSPRGGRPDTQYFGPGTRLTVL.

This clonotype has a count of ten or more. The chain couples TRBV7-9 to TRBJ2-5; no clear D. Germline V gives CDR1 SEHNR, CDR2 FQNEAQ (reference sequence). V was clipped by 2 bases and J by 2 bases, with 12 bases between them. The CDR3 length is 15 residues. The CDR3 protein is CASSLPLSAQETQYF. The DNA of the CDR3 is TGTGCCAGCAGCTTACCCCTGAGCGCACAAGAGACCCAGTACTTC.

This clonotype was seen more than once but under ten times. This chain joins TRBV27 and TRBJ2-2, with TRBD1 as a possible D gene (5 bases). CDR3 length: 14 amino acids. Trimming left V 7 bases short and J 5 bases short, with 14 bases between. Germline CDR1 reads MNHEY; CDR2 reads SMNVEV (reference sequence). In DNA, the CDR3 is TGTGCCAGCAACCGCAACAAGGGGACCGGGGAGCTGTTTTTT. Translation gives CASNRNKGTGELFF.

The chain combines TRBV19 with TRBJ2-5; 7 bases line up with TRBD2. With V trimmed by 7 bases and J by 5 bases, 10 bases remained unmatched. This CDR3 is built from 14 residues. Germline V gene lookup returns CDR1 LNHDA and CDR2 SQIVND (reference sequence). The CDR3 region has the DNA TGTGCCAGTATGTCTCGAGGGACTATGGAGACCCAGTACTTC. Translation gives CASMSRGTMETQYF. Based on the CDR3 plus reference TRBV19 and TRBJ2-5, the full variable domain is DGGITQSPKYLFRKEGQNVTLSCEQNLNHDAMYWYRQDPGQGLRLIYYSQIVNDFQKGDIAEGYSVSREKKESFPLTVTSAQKNPTAFYLCASMSRGTMETQYFGPGTRLLVL.

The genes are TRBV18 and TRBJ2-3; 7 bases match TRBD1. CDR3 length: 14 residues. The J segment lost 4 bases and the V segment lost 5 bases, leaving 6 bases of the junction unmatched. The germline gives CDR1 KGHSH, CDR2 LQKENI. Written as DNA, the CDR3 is TGTGCCAGCTCAACGGACAGGCGGGCAGATACGCAGTATTTT. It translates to CASSTDRRADTQYF.

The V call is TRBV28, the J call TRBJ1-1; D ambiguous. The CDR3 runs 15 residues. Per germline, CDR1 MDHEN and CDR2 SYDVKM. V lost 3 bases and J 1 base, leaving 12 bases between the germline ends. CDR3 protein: CASSFSTRANTEAFF. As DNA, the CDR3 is TGTGCCAGCAGTTTTTCGACGCGGGCGAACACTGAAGCTTTCTTT. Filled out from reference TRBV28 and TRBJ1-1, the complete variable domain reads DVKVTQSSRYLVKRTGEKVFLECVQDMDHENMFWYRQDPGLGLRLIYFSYDVKMKEKGDIPEGYSVSREKKERFSLILESASTNQTSMYLCASSFSTRANTEAFFGQGTRLTVV.

Here the CDR3 DNA reads TGTGCCAGCAGTTTCTATGGAGGCCAGGGTTCACCCCTCCACTTT. It is translated as CASSFYGGQGSPLHF. V and J are TRBV12-3 or TRBV12-4 and TRBJ1-6, with a tentative D call TRBD1 (5 bases). The CDR3 is 15 amino acids. V lost 3 bases to trimming and J lost 9 bases, with 15 bases between them.

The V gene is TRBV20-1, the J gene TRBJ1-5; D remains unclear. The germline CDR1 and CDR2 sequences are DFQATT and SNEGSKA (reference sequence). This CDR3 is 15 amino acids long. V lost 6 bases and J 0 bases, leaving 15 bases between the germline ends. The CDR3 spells CSAMRGDYSNQPQHF. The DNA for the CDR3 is TGCAGTGCCATGCGGGGAGATTATAGCAATCAGCCCCAGCATTTT.

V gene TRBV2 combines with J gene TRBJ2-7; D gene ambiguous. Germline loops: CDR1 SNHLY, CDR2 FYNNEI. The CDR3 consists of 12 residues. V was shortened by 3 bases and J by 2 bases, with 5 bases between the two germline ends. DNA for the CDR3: TGTGCCAGCAGTGACCACACCTACGAGCAGTACTTC. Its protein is CASSDHTYEQYF. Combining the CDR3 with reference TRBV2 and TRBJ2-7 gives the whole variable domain EPEVTQTPSHQVTQMGQEVILRCVPISNHLYFYWYRQILGQKVEFLVSFYNNEISEKSEIFDDQFSVERPDGSNFTLKIRSTKLEDSAMYFCASSDHTYEQYFGPGTRLTVT.

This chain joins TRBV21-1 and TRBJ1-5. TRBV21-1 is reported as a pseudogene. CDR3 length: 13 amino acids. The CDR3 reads CASSKVGCQPQHF. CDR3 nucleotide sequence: TGTGCCAGCAGCAAAGTAGGGTGTCAGCCCCAGCATTTT.

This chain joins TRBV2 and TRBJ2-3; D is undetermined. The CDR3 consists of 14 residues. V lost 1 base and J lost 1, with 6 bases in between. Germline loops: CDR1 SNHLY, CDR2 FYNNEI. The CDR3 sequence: CASSEGMGTDTQYF. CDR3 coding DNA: TGTGCCAGCAGTGAAGGGATGGGCACAGATACGCAGTATTTT. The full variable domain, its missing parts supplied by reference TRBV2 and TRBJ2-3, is EPEVTQTPSHQVTQMGQEVILRCVPISNHLYFYWYRQILGQKVEFLVSFYNNEISEKSEIFDDQFSVERPDGSNFTLKIRSTKLEDSAMYFCASSEGMGTDTQYFGPGTRLTVL.

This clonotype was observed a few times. CDR3 nucleotide sequence: TGTGCCAGCAGTTTAACCTATAGCAATCAGCCCCAGCATTTT. Its protein product is CASSLTYSNQPQHF. The V and J genes are TRBV28 and TRBJ1-5; D gene uncertain. V lost 2 bases to trimming and J lost 0 bases, with 5 bases between them. CDR1 is MDHEN, CDR2 SYDVKM, per germline. The CDR3 runs 14 residues.

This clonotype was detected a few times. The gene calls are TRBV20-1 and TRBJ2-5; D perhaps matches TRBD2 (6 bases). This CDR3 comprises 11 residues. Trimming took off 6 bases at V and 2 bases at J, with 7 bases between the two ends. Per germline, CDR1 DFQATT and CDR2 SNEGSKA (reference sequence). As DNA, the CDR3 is TGCAGTGCCGGGACTCAAGAGACCCAGTACTTC. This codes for CSAGTQETQYF.